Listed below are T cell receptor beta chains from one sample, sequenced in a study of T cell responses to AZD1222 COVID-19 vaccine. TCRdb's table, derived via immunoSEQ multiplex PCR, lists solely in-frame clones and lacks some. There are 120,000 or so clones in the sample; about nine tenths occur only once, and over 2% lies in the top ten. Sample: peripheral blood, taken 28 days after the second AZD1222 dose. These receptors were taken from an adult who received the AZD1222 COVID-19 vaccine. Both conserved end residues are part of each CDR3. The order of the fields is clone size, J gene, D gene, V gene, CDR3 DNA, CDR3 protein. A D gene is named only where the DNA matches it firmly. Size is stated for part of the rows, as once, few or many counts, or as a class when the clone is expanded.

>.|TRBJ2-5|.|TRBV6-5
TGTGCCAGCTCCTTGGGGGGGGCGAAAGAGACCCAGTACTTC
CASSLGGAKETQYF
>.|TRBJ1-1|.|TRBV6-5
TGTGCCAGCAGCTCCCGGGACCTCGCTTTCTTT
CASSSRDLAFF
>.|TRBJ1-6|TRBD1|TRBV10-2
TGCGCCAGCAGGCCCCCGACAGGGAGCTATAATTCACCCCTCCACTTT
CASRPPTGSYNSPLHF
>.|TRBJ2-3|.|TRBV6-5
TGTGCCAGCAGTTACTCGGTAGTTTCTAGCACAGATACGCAGTATTTT
CASSYSVVSSTDTQYF
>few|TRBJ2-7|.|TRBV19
TGTGCCAGTAGAGGTCGGGGGGCAGCCTACGAGCAGTACTTC
CASRGRGAAYEQYF
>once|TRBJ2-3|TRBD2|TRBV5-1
TGCGCCACCAGAAAGGGGCTAGCGGGGCTGAGCACAGATACGCAGTATTTT
CATRKGLAGLSTDTQYF
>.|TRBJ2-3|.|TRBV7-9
TGTGCCAGCAGCGGCTCAGATACGCAGTATTTT
CASSGSDTQYF
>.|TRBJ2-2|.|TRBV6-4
TGTGCCAGCACCGACAGAACCGGGGAGCTGTTTTTT
CASTDRTGELFF
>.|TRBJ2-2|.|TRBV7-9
TGTGCCAGCAGCTTTGGCGGGGAGCTGTTTTTT
CASSFGGELFF
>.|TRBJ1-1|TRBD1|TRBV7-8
TGTGCCAGCAGCCAAACCAGACAGGGCGGCACTGAAGCTTTCTTT
CASSQTRQGGTEAFF
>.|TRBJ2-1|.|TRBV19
TGTGCCAGTAGGGGACTTACCTCAAATGAGCAGTTCTTC
CASRGLTSNEQFF
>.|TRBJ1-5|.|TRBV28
TGTGCCGGATCCGTGGGGGGGACCAATCAGCCCCAGCATTTT
CAGSVGGTNQPQHF
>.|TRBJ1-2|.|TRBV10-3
TGTGCCATCAGTGCTTTAGAAGAACAGGGAGGGGGCTACACCTTC
CAISALEEQGGGYTF
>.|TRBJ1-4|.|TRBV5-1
TGCGCCAGCAGCAAAACAGGGAATATTGGGGAAAAACTGTTTTTT
CASSKTGNIGEKLFF
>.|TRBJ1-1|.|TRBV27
TGTGCCAGCAGTTTCACCGTGGAGGCGAACACTGAAGCTTTCTTT
CASSFTVEANTEAFF
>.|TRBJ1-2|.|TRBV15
TGTGCCACCAGCACCTCTAACTATGGCTACACCTTC
CATSTSNYGYTF
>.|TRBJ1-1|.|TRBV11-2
TGTGCCAGCAGCTTGGGGTCGGGGGCTGGCACTGAAGCTTTCTTT
CASSLGSGAGTEAFF
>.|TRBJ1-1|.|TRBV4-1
TGCGCCAGCAGCCAAGACTTGGGTAACCCGAACACTGAAGCTTTCTTT
CASSQDLGNPNTEAFF
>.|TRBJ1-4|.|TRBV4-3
TGCGCCAGCAGCCAAGACAGGGCAACTAATGAAAAACTGTTTTTT
CASSQDRATNEKLFF
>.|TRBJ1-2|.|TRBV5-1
TGCGCCAGCAGCAACGTGTGGGGATTTGGCTACACCTTC
CASSNVWGFGYTF